The T cell receptor beta chain under discussion was sequenced for a study of blood T cell repertoires in COVID-19. Study summary: Sites across the United States, Italy and Spain contributed samples from acute and convalescent COVID-19. PBMCs, B-cell-depleted T cells, or T cells provided the cDNA or gDNA that made up the material.

In the study's own analysis: The assay estimated nucleated cells by amplifying reference gene primers. The repertoire was sequenced with immunoSEQ multiplex PCR; TCRdb's copy has only in-frame clones and lacks some. That table furnishes V, J and clone size, whereas the DNA furnished D and trimming. The data show roughly 390,000 clones, around 85% seen once. Deletions cut 4 bases from V and 1 base from J, with 10 bases between. Germline-derived CDR1 and CDR2 are SQVTM and ANQGSEA. CDR3 length: 13 residues. Sequenced material: peripheral blood. The chain joins TRBV29-1 to TRBJ1-2; D is unresolved. The sequence came from a woman aged 18-29 years with acute or convalescent COVID-19. CDR3 sequence (DNA): TGCAGCGTTGGTCGAGACTATAACTATGGCTACACCTTC. The encoded protein is CSVGRDYNYGYTF.